This TCR beta chain stems from a study of identical twins. Findings of the study overall: The models gave estimates that fell short of the out-of-frame TCR alpha sharing seen in monozygotic twins. Excess sharing by twins proved weaker in beta out-of-frame sequences.

This clonotype was detected many times. Its antigen is undetermined. The CDR3 totals 16 residues. Germline V gene data show CDR1 as ENHRY and CDR2 as SYGVKD. Trimming cost V 3 bases and J 9 bases; bases outside gene matches: 12. Unique molecular identifiers were in the cDNA, with template-switch universal primer binding. From the 5' RACE reads, TCRdb called clonotypes with MiXCR, one entry per CDR3 protein. There are hundreds of thousands of distinct CDR3 sequences in the sample; roughly an eighth occur only once, and 1.5% to 2% lies in the top ten. Healthy Caucasian individuals made up all the donors. The same data also contributed to another study, on yellow fever vaccine responses in identical twins.

The chain combines TRBV10-3 with TRBJ2-1, with 9 bases lining up with TRBD2. The receptor was isolated from a young woman in good health. Sequencing was performed on PBMCs. This CDR3 is CAISDPHAGGAGEQFF. In DNA, the CDR3 is TGTGCCATCAGTGACCCCCACGCGGGGGGGGCCGGTGAGCAGTTCTTC.